This T cell receptor (beta chain) was observed in a study of beta chain features in type 1 diabetes. The germline V gene encodes CDR1 LNHDA and CDR2 SQIVND (reference sequence). The CDR3 covers 15 residues. V lost 7 bases and J lost 4, with 19 bases in between. Reverse transcription of all isolated RNA meant that expressed TCRB transcripts were sequenced. Clones were read by immunoSEQ multiplex PCR, and TCRdb kept only the in-frame ones, dropping some. The sample has more than 20,000 clones, over 60% seen once. The sequence derives from a woman in her thirties or forties in good health. The V and J genes are TRBV19 and TRBJ1-2, with D maybe TRBD1 (5 bases). The sample taken for sequencing was Tregs from blood. CDR3 protein: CASTTRVAGGYGYTF. CDR3 DNA sequence: TGTGCCAGTACTACGAGGGTGGCCGGGGGCTATGGCTACACCTTC. The variable domain in full, completed from reference TRBV19 and TRBJ1-2, reads DGGITQSPKYLFRKEGQNVTLSCEQNLNHDAMYWYRQDPGQGLRLIYYSQIVNDFQKGDIAEGYSVSREKKESFPLTVTSAQKNPTAFYLCASTTRVAGGYGYTFGSGTRLTVV.